Described below is a single T cell receptor (beta chain) sequence and its context. What it binds is unknown. The sample belongs to a study of CXCR3-negative and CXCR3-positive naive CD8 T cells. The CDR3 length is 13 residues. Germline CDR1 and CDR2: MNHEY and SVGAGI. Study-wide results and caveats: CXCR3-positive naive cells had TRB CDR3s that were more hydrophobic than CXCR3-negative naive cells had. For naive cells, CXCR3-negative and CXCR3-positive subsets had similar TRBV-TRBJ usage; for memory cells, usage differed.

Libraries of TRB cDNA were made by 5' RACE and carried UMIs. TCRdb reworked the 5' RACE reads into one entry per CDR3 protein, no DNA. Reported are fewer than 50,000 distinct CDR3 sequences; the ten largest clones contain roughly 1.4%. The clonotype was recovered from a human donor in good health. Some clones in this sample may be carry-over from other donors' samples. This chain uses TRBV6-5 with TRBJ2-4; TCRdb gives TRBD1 as the D gene, but with no DNA this cannot be confirmed. Sequenced input: naive CXCR3- CD8+ T cells from blood. Subset reported: CD45RO-CCR7+CD27+CD95- naive CD8+ T cells lacking CXCR3 (TNR3-). The CDR3 spells CASRTYLTGEEYF.